These T cell receptor beta chains were read from a single sample in a study of control samples from healthy donors and cancer patients. Libraries were prepared by immunoSEQ multiplex PCR; TCRdb keeps only in-frame clonotypes and omits some of them. The top ten clones hold more than 3% of a sample with over 120,000 clones, approximately 92% of them seen once. Sequencing input: blood. All receptors derive from a man aged 25-40 years in good health. The CDR3 runs from the conserved cysteine through the conserved F or W.

CASSLWAGQGEDEQYF TRBV7-8
CATSGQGRWGYTF TRBV27
CASMTGGSTEAFF TRBV19
CASSLPTENIQYF TRBV7-9
CASSPQGGGGSNYGYTF TRBV5-1
CASEGQSNSPLHF TRBV2
CSVEKGADIQYF TRBV29-1
CASSLVRLQGRGNTIYF TRBV28
CASSVQGRGTEAFF TRBV28
CASSPAAGTQYF TRBV27
CASSLLRTSGGRSTDTQYF TRBV3-1/TRBV3-2